This T cell receptor beta chain was profiled in a study of Ad26.COV2.S vaccination and SARS-CoV-2 variants. For the study at large: Intramuscular Ad26.COV2.S doses were given once or twice, 56 days apart.

This CDR3 spans 13 amino acids. The germline CDR1 and CDR2 sequences are KGHSH and LQKENI. V was cut by 6 bases and J by 1 base, with 9 bases left in between. The study's findings and limits: People given the vaccine had a wider spike-specific TCR breadth than placebo recipients did. Vaccine and placebo recipients had similar non-spike TCR breadth.

Comments on this clone: The antigen is unknown.

Noted treatment: around 19 received Ad26.COV2.S at low or high dose, single or two shots; several received placebo; per-sample allocation not given. Following the first vaccine or placebo injection, samples were taken on day 63. The data were produced by immunoSEQ multiplex PCR, yet TCRdb's version contains in-frame clones alone and is incomplete. The sample contains 400,000 to 450,000 clones, about 90% of which appear only once. This chain links TRBV18 with TRBJ1-1; a possible D gene is TRBD1 (5 bases). Here the sequenced sample was peripheral blood, taken in a trial of Ad26.COV2.S vaccine versus placebo. The receptor's source is a person aged 18 to 59 who received the Ad26.COV2.S COVID-19 vaccine or a placebo. CDR3 DNA: TGTGCCAGCTCGTCAGACAGGAACACTGAAGCTTTCTTT. As protein: CASSSDRNTEAFF.